Following are 9 T cell receptor beta chains from one sample sequenced in a study of OX40 agonist ivuxolimab in advanced cancers. Receptors were amplified or captured by the immunoSEQ multiplex PCR assay. Here the immuneACCESS table is served through TCRdb, limited to in-frame sequences with V and J called. Missing clones are a known gap in these copies; in checked studies unresolved V genes cover under half, and the rest lacks a known reason. Recorded for this sample are about 20,000 clones; roughly 85% of them occurred a single time. Of the sample, about 49% falls within the top ten clones. Sequences were derived from CD4+ or CD8+ T cells sorted from blood, sampled in a trial of the OX40 agonist ivuxolimab. Receptors originate from an adult with an advanced solid tumor such as melanoma, head and neck, liver or kidney cancer.

The J gene is TRBJ2-7, the V gene TRBV28, with D perhaps matching TRBD2 (6 bases). This CDR3 has 14 amino acids. The ends were cut back, 5 bases at V and 0 bases at J, with 11 bases in the middle. Germline CDR1 MDHEN, CDR2 SYDVKM. CDR3 nucleotide sequence: TGTGCCAGCAGTGCGGGACTTCTCTCCTACGAGCAGTACTTC. This sequence encodes CASSAGLLSYEQYF.

The chain combines TRBV10-1 with TRBJ2-5; D is undetermined. From germline, CDR1 is WNHNN and CDR2 SYGVQD (reference sequence). This CDR3 has 13 residues. Trimming left V 3 bases short and J 2 bases short, with 7 bases between. The CDR3 loop is CASSDEVQETQYF. The CDR3 nucleotides are TGCGCCAGCAGTGATGAGGTTCAAGAGACCCAGTACTTC.

The rearrangement links TRBV4-3 to TRBJ2-7; D not resolved. V was cut by 5 bases and J by 1 base, with 9 bases left in between. From germline, CDR1 is LGHNA and CDR2 YSLEER. The CDR3 consists of 13 residues. The CDR3 protein is CASSTELSYEQYF. In DNA, the CDR3 is TGCGCCAGCAGCACAGAGCTTTCCTACGAGCAGTACTTC.

The chain is built from TRBV9 and TRBJ2-1, with TRBD2 matching 8 bases. The CDR3 runs 15 residues. The V gene's germline CDR1 is SGDLS and CDR2 YYNGEE. The V and J ends lost 6 bases and 6 bases, in that order; junction bases with no gene match: 11. The CDR3: CASTQAASGLNEQFF. In DNA, the CDR3 is TGTGCCAGCACACAGGCGGCTAGCGGGCTCAATGAGCAGTTCTTC.

The chain carries TRBV10-3 and TRBJ2-7, with 10 bases identical to TRBD2. The CDR3 totals 13 residues. V gave up 10 bases and J gave up 2 bases; unmatched junction bases: 5. Per germline, CDR1 ENHRY and CDR2 SYGVKD. The CDR3 loop is CASGLAVAYEQYF. In nucleotides, the CDR3 is TGTGCCAGCGGACTAGCGGTGGCCTACGAGCAGTACTTC.

A single count supports this clone. The chain is built from TRBV27 and TRBJ2-5; D remains ambiguous. V lost 5 bases and J lost 3, with 19 bases in between. CDR1 MNHEY and CDR2 SMNVEV come from the germline V gene (reference sequence). The CDR3 length is 16 residues. The CDR3 is CASSPLVRYKEETQYF. CDR3 nucleotides: TGTGCCAGCAGTCCGTTGGTACGTTACAAGGAAGAGACCCAGTACTTC.

The genes are TRBV4-3 and TRBJ2-4, with 8 bases that match TRBD1. The CDR3 sequence is 12 residues long. Germline assignment: CDR1 LGHNA and CDR2 YSLEER. V was clipped by 1 base and J by 13 bases; unmatched bases: 3. The CDR3 sequence: CASSQGTGPQYF. Written as DNA, the CDR3 is TGCGCCAGCAGCCAAGGGACAGGGCCCCAGTACTTC.

DNA for the CDR3: TGTGCCAGCAGCCCCGCCGTGCAGGGCGAGCAGTTCTTC. It translates to CASSPAVQGEQFF. The chain carries TRBV11-1 and TRBJ2-1; D is perhaps TRBD1 (5 bases). CDR3 length equals 13 residues. Germline V CDR1 and CDR2: SGHAT, FQDESV (reference sequence). With 5 bases removed from V and 10 bases from J, the gap between germline ends came to 15 bases.

Only one count was recorded for this clone. V and J are TRBV4-3 and TRBJ1-1, with TRBD1 matching 7 bases. The V gene's germline CDR1 is LGHNA and CDR2 YSLEER. This CDR3 comprises 15 residues. The V gene end was trimmed by 4 bases and the J gene end by 8 bases; junction bases not matched to a gene: 13. The CDR3 loop is CASSPGVIQGIEAFF. The CDR3 nucleotides read TGCGCCAGCAGCCCAGGGGTAATACAGGGGATAGAAGCTTTCTTT.